These 23 T cell receptor beta chains were sequenced from one sample in a study of T-cell reconstitution after alpha-beta-depleted transplantation in children (dated by TCRdb to 2016 to 2018). The intended sense of this specimen's treatment or condition label: allogeneic hematopoietic cell transplantation with graft depleted of TCRalphabeta T cells and CD19 B cells. Libraries were made using PCR. Sequencing was carried out with an Illumina HiSeq 2500. Molecular barcoding was employed in the preparation of TCR libraries, with unique molecular identifiers being used to normalize TCRbeta repertoire quantification. The raw public data were reprocessed by TCRdb itself: fastp quality trimming at Q25, MiXCR clonotype calling, in-frame beta chains only. Every entry covers one CDR3 protein and lists the most common genes and DNA from its rows. This sample has about 580,000 distinct CDR3 sequences in its table, and around 23% of those were observed once. The ten largest clones capture 12% to 15% of the sample.

The sequenced sample was PBMCs, mostly from graft donor cells, obtained 360 days after TCRalphabeta/CD19-depleted stem cell transplant. These receptor sequences come from a boy under three years old who had a stem cell transplant for acute myeloid leukemia, so the T cells may come from the graft donor.

This clonotype has only a few counts. J is TRBJ2-7 and V is TRBV12-3 or TRBV12-4; 8 nucleotides match TRBD1. V dropped 1 base and J dropped 5; count of bases not matched to a gene: 16. The CDR3 is 18 amino acids. The CDR3 region has the DNA TGTGCCAGCAGTTTAGGTACCGGGACAGGTCTGGGATTCCACGAGCAGTACTTC. This translates into CASSLGTGTGLGFHEQYF.

This clonotype was seen ten or more times. V usage is TRBV3-1 and J usage is TRBJ1-6; TRBD1 matches 9 bases. Unmatched junction bases numbered 9, after V lost 6 bases and J lost 6 bases. CDR1 LGHDT and CDR2 YNNKEL come from the germline V gene (reference sequence). The CDR3 is 16 residues long. CDR3 in amino acids: CASRSDRGLVNSPLHF. The CDR3 nucleotides are TGTGCCAGCAGGAGCGACAGGGGGTTGGTTAATTCACCCCTCCACTTT.

This clonotype appeared many times. The genes are TRBV7-2 and TRBJ2-7; the D is unclear. V lost 5 bases and J lost 3, with 11 bases in between. CDR1 and CDR2 from the germline V gene are SGHTA and FQGNSA. CDR3 length equals 13 residues. The CDR3 coding sequence is TGTGCCAGCAGCGCAGGACGCTTCTACGAGCAGTACTTC. This translates into CASSAGRFYEQYF. Combining the CDR3 with reference TRBV7-2 and TRBJ2-7 gives the whole variable domain GAGVSQSPSNKVTEKGKDVELRCDPISGHTALYWYRQSLGQGLEFLIYFQGNSAPDKSGLPSDRFSAERTGGSVSTLTIQRTQQEDSAVYLCASSAGRFYEQYFGPGTRLTVT.

This clonotype has ten or more counts. CDR3 bases: TGTGCCAGCAGTTACGAGGGTACAGGGGAGGTAGTTACCGGGGAGCTGTTTTTT. Translated, it gives CASSYEGTGEVVTGELFF. The chain recombines TRBV6-5 with TRBJ2-2; D perhaps matches TRBD1 (7 bases). Germline CDR1 is MNHEY and CDR2 is SVGAGI. The V end was cut by 2 bases, the J end by 5 bases, with 21 bases between. The CDR3 runs to 18 residues.

This clonotype was observed a few times. The rearrangement links TRBV5-1 to TRBJ2-1; perhaps TRBD1 as D (6 bases). The CDR3 is 12 amino acids. The V gene lost 4 bases and the J gene lost 8 bases, with 10 bases spanning the gap. From germline, CDR1 is SGHRS and CDR2 YFSETQ. CDR3: CASSLQGHEQFF. The CDR3 DNA follows: TGCGCCAGCAGCCTACAGGGCCATGAGCAGTTCTTC.

This chain joins TRBV10-3 and TRBJ2-7; D is possibly TRBD2 (5 bases). The CDR3 is 13 amino acids. The V end was cut by 6 bases, the J end by 7 bases, with 16 bases between. The germline V gene encodes CDR1 ENHRY and CDR2 SYGVKD. DNA for the CDR3: TGTGCCATCAGCCCAGCCTCACCGGGGGAGCAGTACTTC. This gives the protein CAISPASPGEQYF.

The V gene is TRBV4-3, the J gene TRBJ2-1; 9 nucleotides line up with TRBD2. The CDR3 extends over 14 amino acids. CDR1 and CDR2 from the germline V gene are LGHNA and YSLEER. Trimming at V came to 4 bases and at J to 5 bases, leaving 3 bases not matched to a gene. The CDR3 protein is CASSRVAGDNEQFF. DNA for the CDR3: TGCGCCAGCAGCCGAGTAGCGGGGGACAATGAGCAGTTCTTC.

There are a few counts of this clonotype. V is TRBV20-1 and J is TRBJ2-1; 8 nucleotides line up with TRBD2. Germline V gives CDR1 DFQATT, CDR2 SNEGSKA (reference sequence). The ends lost 5 bases at V and 7 bases at J; junction bases unmatched: 10. This CDR3 is 14 amino acids long. For the CDR3, the DNA is TGCAGTGCTGGGGGAGGCGGGGGGTCTAATGAGCAGTTCTTC. Protein product: CSAGGGGGSNEQFF.

DNA of the CDR3: TGTGCCAGCAGCTTCGTTGTATGGGAGACCCAGTACTTC. This translates into CASSFVVWETQYF. The rearrangement joins TRBV11-2 to TRBJ2-5; D ambiguous. Germline CDR1 is SGHAT and CDR2 is FQNNGV. The CDR3 covers 13 residues. With 3 bases removed from V and 5 bases from J, the gap between germline ends came to 10 bases.

The chain employs TRBV7-9 and TRBJ2-5; no clear D. There are 13 residues in the CDR3. Germline V gene sequence: CDR1 SEHNR, CDR2 FQNEAQ (reference sequence). The V end lost 8 bases, the J end lost 4 bases, and 14 bases lay between the germline ends. CDR3 in DNA: TGTGCCAGCGGTCTGAACGGTCCAGAGACCCAGTACTTC. It codes for CASGLNGPETQYF.

The rearrangement joins TRBV20-1 to TRBJ1-1, with 7 bases lining up with TRBD1. The germline gives CDR1 DFQATT, CDR2 SNEGSKA (reference sequence). V gave up 1 base and J gave up 2 bases; unmatched junction bases: 7. This CDR3 has 15 amino acids. The CDR3 coding sequence is TGCAGTGCTAGAGTTCGAGGGACAGCAAACACTGAAGCTTTCTTT. Protein sequence: CSARVRGTANTEAFF.

V gene TRBV20-1 combines with J gene TRBJ2-1; D remains ambiguous. CDR1 DFQATT and CDR2 SNEGSKA come from the germline V gene (reference sequence). The CDR3 spans 13 residues. V lost 6 bases and J 6 bases, leaving 15 bases between the germline ends. This CDR3 is CSALSMAPNEQFF. The CDR3 DNA reads as TGCAGTGCCCTATCTATGGCTCCCAATGAGCAGTTCTTC.

V is TRBV28 and J is TRBJ1-5; 8 nucleotides match TRBD1. V lost 10 bases to trimming and J lost 4 bases; unmatched junction nucleotides: 6. This CDR3 spans 13 amino acids. The germline V gene has CDR1 MDHEN and CDR2 SYDVKM. CDR3 residues: CANGQGQNQPQHF. The CDR3 DNA is TGTGCCAACGGACAGGGCCAAAATCAGCCCCAGCATTTT.

This clonotype was counted a single time. The chain links TRBV6-2 or TRBV6-3 to TRBJ2-3; possibly TRBD1 for D (6 bases). Germline CDR1 and CDR2: MNHEY and SVGEGT. Trimming cost V 4 bases and J 0 bases, with 14 bases left between them. The length of the CDR3 is 16 residues. Here the CDR3 reads CASSSEQGYSTDTQYF. CDR3 coding DNA: TGTGCCAGCAGTTCCGAACAGGGTTATAGCACAGATACGCAGTATTTT.

This clonotype was seen at least ten times. V usage is TRBV4-1 and J usage is TRBJ2-7, with D possibly TRBD1 on 5 matching bases. This CDR3 is built from 18 residues. From germline, CDR1 is MGHRA and CDR2 YSYEKL. Trimming stripped 1 base from V and 1 base from J, with 20 bases between. Here the CDR3 reads CASSQATVITGRSYEQYF. CDR3 DNA sequence: TGCGCCAGCAGCCAAGCGACAGTTATTACGGGTCGTTCCTACGAGCAGTACTTC.

This clonotype has only a few counts. The CDR3 is CSAIRGELNTEAFF. The CDR3 DNA sequence: TGCAGTGCTATTCGGGGAGAGTTGAACACTGAAGCTTTCTTT. The J gene is TRBJ1-1, the V gene TRBV20-1; no firm D call. The CDR3 has 14 residues. Trimming removed 4 bases from V and 0 bases from J, with 12 bases in between. Germline CDR1 is DFQATT and CDR2 is SNEGSKA (reference sequence).

The chain employs TRBV7-9 and TRBJ2-2; the D is unclear. Germline loops: CDR1 SEHNR, CDR2 FQNEAQ (reference sequence). CDR3 size: 13 residues. Deletions cut 0 bases from V and 4 bases from J, with 3 bases between. CDR3 DNA: TGTGCCAGCAGCTTAGCCTTCACCGGGGAGCTGTTTTTT. Its translation: CASSLAFTGELFF.

This clonotype was seen a few times. This rearrangement joins TRBV4-1 to TRBJ2-3; the match to TRBD2 covers 13 bases. Losses at the gene ends were 3 bases for V and 1 base for J; bases not matched to a gene: 4. The germline V gene encodes CDR1 MGHRA and CDR2 YSYEKL. This CDR3 is 17 amino acids long. The CDR3 region is CASSHSGTSGGTDTQYF. The CDR3 DNA reads TGCGCCAGCAGCCACTCCGGGACTAGCGGGGGCACAGATACGCAGTATTTT.

The gene calls are TRBV6-5 and TRBJ2-3; the match to TRBD2 covers 7 bases. This CDR3 spans 16 amino acids. Trimming removed 1 base from V and 2 bases from J; junction bases left unmatched: 6. Germline V gene sequence: CDR1 MNHEY, CDR2 SVGAGI. CDR3 loop: CASSYFSGRATDTQYF. As DNA, the CDR3 is TGTGCCAGCAGTTACTTTAGCGGGCGGGCCACAGATACGCAGTATTTT.

The chain joins TRBV12-3 or TRBV12-4 to TRBJ2-3; 7 bases map to TRBD2. With V trimmed by 6 bases and J by 2 bases, 8 bases remained unmatched. The CDR3 sequence is 15 residues long. For the CDR3, the DNA is TGTGCCAGCAGGTTGGGACTACCAACCACAGATACGCAGTATTTT. Protein: CASRLGLPTTDTQYF.

This clonotype came up a few times. The chain carries TRBV5-1 and TRBJ2-7; 7 bases line up with TRBD1. The CDR3 loop spans 18 amino acids. Germline V gene sequence: CDR1 SGHRS, CDR2 YFSETQ. After removal of 4 bases from V and 2 bases from J, the junction contained 18 bases not matched to a gene. CDR3 region: CASSPTGPGTDAPYEQYV. Written as DNA, the CDR3 is TGCGCCAGCAGCCCAACAGGACCCGGGACAGACGCACCCTACGAGCAGTACGTC.

The chain has TRBV21-1 and TRBJ2-4. TRBV21-1 is a pseudogene locus. This CDR3 spans 16 amino acids. In DNA, the CDR3 is TGTGCCAGCAGCCAGCTAACGATGTCGGCCAAAAACATTCAGTACTTC. Amino acid sequence: CASSQLTMSAKNIQYF.

J is TRBJ2-5 and V is TRBV28; D is unresolved. Germline values: CDR1 MDHEN, CDR2 SYDVKM. With 5 bases removed from V and 5 bases from J, the gap between germline ends came to 15 bases. The CDR3 extends over 14 amino acids. The CDR3 DNA reads TGTGCCAGCAGTCCCCGAGCTAGTGGGGAGACCCAGTACTTC. It translates to CASSPRASGETQYF.